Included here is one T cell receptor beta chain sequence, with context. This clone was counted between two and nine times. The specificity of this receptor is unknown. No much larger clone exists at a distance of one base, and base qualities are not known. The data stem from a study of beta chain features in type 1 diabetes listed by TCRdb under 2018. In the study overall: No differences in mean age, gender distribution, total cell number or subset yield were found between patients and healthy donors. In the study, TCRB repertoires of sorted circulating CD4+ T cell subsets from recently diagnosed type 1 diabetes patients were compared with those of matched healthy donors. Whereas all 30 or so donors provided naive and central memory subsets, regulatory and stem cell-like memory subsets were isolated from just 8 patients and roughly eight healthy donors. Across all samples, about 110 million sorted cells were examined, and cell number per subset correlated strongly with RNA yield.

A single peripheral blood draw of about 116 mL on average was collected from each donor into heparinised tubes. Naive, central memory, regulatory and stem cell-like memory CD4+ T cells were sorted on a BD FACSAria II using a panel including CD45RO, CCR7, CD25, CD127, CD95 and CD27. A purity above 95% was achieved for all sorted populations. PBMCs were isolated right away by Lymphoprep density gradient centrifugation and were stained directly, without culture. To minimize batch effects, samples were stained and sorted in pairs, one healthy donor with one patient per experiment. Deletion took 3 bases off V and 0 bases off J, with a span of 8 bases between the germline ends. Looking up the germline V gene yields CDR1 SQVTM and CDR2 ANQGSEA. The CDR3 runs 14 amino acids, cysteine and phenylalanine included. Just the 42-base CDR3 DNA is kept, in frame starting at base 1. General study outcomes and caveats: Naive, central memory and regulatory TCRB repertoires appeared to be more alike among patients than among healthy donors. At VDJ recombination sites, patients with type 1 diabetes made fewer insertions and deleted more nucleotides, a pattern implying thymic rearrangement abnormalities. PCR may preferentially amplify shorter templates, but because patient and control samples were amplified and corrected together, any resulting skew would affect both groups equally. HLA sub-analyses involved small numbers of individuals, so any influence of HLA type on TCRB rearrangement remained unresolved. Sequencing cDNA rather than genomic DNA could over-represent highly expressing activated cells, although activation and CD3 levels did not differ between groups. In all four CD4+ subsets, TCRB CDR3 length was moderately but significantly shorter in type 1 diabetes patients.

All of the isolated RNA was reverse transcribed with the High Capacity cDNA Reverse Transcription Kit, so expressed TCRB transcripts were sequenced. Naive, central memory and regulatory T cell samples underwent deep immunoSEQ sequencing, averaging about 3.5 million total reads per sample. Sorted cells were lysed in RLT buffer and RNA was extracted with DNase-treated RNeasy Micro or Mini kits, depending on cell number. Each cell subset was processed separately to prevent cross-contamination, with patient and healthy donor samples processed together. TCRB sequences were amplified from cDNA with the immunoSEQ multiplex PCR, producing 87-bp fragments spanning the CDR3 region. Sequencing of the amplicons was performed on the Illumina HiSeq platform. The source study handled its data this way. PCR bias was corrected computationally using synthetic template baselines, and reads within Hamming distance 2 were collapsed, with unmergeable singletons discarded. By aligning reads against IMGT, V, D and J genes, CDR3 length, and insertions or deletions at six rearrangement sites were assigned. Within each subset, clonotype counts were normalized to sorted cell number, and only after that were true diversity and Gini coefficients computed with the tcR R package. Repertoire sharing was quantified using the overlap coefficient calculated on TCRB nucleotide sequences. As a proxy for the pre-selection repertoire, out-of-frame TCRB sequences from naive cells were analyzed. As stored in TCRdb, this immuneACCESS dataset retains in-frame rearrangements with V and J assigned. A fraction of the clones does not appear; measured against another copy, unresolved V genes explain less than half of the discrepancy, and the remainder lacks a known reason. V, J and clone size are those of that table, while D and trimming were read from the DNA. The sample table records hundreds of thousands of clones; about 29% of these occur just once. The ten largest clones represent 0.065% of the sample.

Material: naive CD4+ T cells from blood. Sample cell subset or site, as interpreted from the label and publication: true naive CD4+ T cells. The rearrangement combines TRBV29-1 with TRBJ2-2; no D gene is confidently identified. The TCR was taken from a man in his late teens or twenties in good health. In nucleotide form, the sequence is TGCAGCGTTGATAACCGAGCGAACACCGGGGAGCTGTTTTTT. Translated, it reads CSVDNRANTGELFF.